These 25 T cell receptor beta chains came from one sample sequenced in a study of blood T cell repertoires in COVID-19. Some clones are missing from TCRdb's copy, which holds only in-frame ones; the method was immunoSEQ multiplex PCR. In the table there are 350,000 to 500,000 clones, approximately 90% of which are singletons. The sample taken for sequencing was PBMCs or T cells enriched from blood (not recorded which). These receptors all stem from a woman between 18 and 29 years old who had been exposed to COVID-19.

J is TRBJ1-4 and V is TRBV6-5; D remains ambiguous. V shed 5 bases and J shed 5 bases, with 6 bases lying between them. The CDR3 covers 12 residues. Germline CDR1 MNHEY, CDR2 SVGAGI. CDR3 sequence reads: CASSTKNEKLFF. CDR3 in DNA: TGTGCCAGCAGTACTAAGAATGAAAAACTGTTTTTT.

This rearrangement joins TRBV15 to TRBJ2-3; 10 nucleotides align to TRBD1. Germline assignment: CDR1 LNHNV and CDR2 YYDKDF (reference sequence). This CDR3 is 15 amino acids long. The trim removed 4 bases at V and 2 bases at J, leaving 3 bases unmatched. The CDR3 coding sequence is TGTGCCACCAGCAAGACAGGGGGCAACACAGATACGCAGTATTTT. It yields the protein CATSKTGGNTDTQYF.

This clone was seen just once. V and J are TRBV4-2 and TRBJ2-1; tentatively, D is TRBD2 (6 bases). Germline CDR1 and CDR2: LGHNA and YNFKEQ. The ends were cut back, 6 bases at V and 4 bases at J, with 10 bases in the middle. This CDR3 comprises 13 residues. This CDR3 reads CASRHGGYNEQFF. Written as DNA, the CDR3 is TGTGCCAGCAGGCATGGGGGGTACAATGAGCAGTTCTTC.

The chain is built from TRBV7-8 and TRBJ2-7; TRBD2 agrees at 9 bases. The CDR3 consists of 15 residues. Germline lookup yields CDR1 SGHVS and CDR2 FQNEAQ. V trimming: 4 bases; J trimming: 2 bases; junction bases outside the gene matches: 6. The DNA of the CDR3 is TGTGCCAGCAGCTCTGGGACTAGCCCTGCCTACGAGCAGTACTTC. It specifies CASSSGTSPAYEQYF.

The J gene is TRBJ1-5, the V gene TRBV28, with 7 bases identical to TRBD1. V gave up 4 bases and J gave up 0 bases; unmatched junction bases: 6. From germline, CDR1 is MDHEN and CDR2 SYDVKM. CDR3 length: 16 amino acids. The CDR3 here is CASSSYRGYSNQPQHF. CDR3 bases: TGTGCCAGCAGTTCGTACAGGGGATATAGCAATCAGCCCCAGCATTTT. Based on the CDR3 plus reference TRBV28 and TRBJ1-5, the full variable domain is DVKVTQSSRYLVKRTGEKVFLECVQDMDHENMFWYRQDPGLGLRLIYFSYDVKMKEKGDIPEGYSVSREKKERFSLILESASTNQTSMYLCASSSYRGYSNQPQHFGDGTRLSIL.

The chain couples TRBV7-2 to TRBJ1-2; the D is unclear. V shed 3 bases and J shed 3 bases, with 14 bases lying between them. The CDR3 spans 15 residues. Germline loops: CDR1 SGHTA, CDR2 FQGNSA. DNA of the CDR3: TGTGCCAGCAGCTTCCCTAGGACTGGGCACTATGGCTACACCTTC. It codes for CASSFPRTGHYGYTF.

V is TRBV13 and J is TRBJ1-2, with TRBD1 identical over 10 bases. Per the germline V gene, CDR1 is PRHDT and CDR2 is FYEKMQ (reference sequence). J gave up 8 bases and V 4 bases, and 13 bases lay outside the gene matches. The CDR3 length is 16 residues. This CDR3 is CASSSDSGTGDSGYTF. The CDR3 coding sequence is TGTGCCAGCAGCTCCGATTCCGGGACAGGGGATTCCGGCTACACCTTC.

This clone came up a few times. This chain uses TRBV4-2 with TRBJ2-1; D not certain. The germline V gene has CDR1 LGHNA and CDR2 YNFKEQ. The ends were cut back, 4 bases at V and 0 bases at J, with 10 bases in the middle. CDR3 length: 15 amino acids. In DNA form, the CDR3 reads TGTGCCAGCAGCCCCGGTGAGATCTCCTACAATGAGCAGTTCTTC. It codes for CASSPGEISYNEQFF.

V usage is TRBV11-2 and J usage is TRBJ2-7; 9 positions agree with TRBD2. The junction had 10 bases not matched to a gene; V was cut back by 3 bases and J by 4 bases. The length of the CDR3 is 16 residues. Per the germline V gene, CDR1 is SGHAT and CDR2 is FQNNGV. The CDR3 coding sequence is TGTGCCAGCAGCTTGGGGGTAGCGGGGGTCACTTACGAGCAGTACTTC. Protein sequence: CASSLGVAGVTYEQYF.

The chain uses TRBV19 and TRBJ2-1, with D maybe TRBD2 (6 bases). This CDR3 is built from 15 residues. The V gene lost 3 bases and the J gene lost 2 bases, with 11 bases spanning the gap. CDR1 and CDR2 (germline): LNHDA, SQIVND (reference sequence). Written as DNA, the CDR3 is TGTGCCAGTAGTATTGGCGGGGAAACCTACAATGAGCAGTTCTTC. Amino acid sequence: CASSIGGETYNEQFF.

The chain recombines TRBV30 with TRBJ2-7, with D uncertain. Looked up from germline, CDR1 is GTSNPN and CDR2 is SVGIG (reference sequence). CDR3 length: 11 residues. Deletions cut 1 base from V and 2 bases from J, with 3 bases between. CDR3 coding DNA: TGTGCCTGGAGTGCCACCTACGAGCAGTACTTC. Translation gives CAWSATYEQYF.

The chain uses TRBV27 and TRBJ1-2, with D perhaps matching TRBD1 (6 bases). The CDR3 extends over 14 amino acids. Germline lookup yields CDR1 MNHEY and CDR2 SMNVEV (reference sequence). V lost 3 bases to trimming and J lost 1 base, with 9 bases between them. The CDR3 DNA follows: TGTGCCAGCAGTTTGCAGGGGATTAACTATGGCTACACCTTC. It yields the protein CASSLQGINYGYTF.

The V gene is TRBV5-1, the J gene TRBJ2-7; TRBD2 aligns across 8 bases. CDR1 and CDR2 from the germline V gene are SGHRS and YFSETQ. The CDR3 is made up of 16 amino acids. Trimming removed 0 bases from V and 2 bases from J; junction bases left unmatched: 7. CDR3 sequence reads: CASSLGLAGGAYEQYF. The CDR3 nucleotides are TGCGCCAGCAGCTTGGGGCTAGCGGGTGGAGCCTACGAGCAGTACTTC.

This clone was detected only once. V and J are TRBV19 and TRBJ1-1, with D possibly being TRBD1 (5 bases). Germline V gives CDR1 LNHDA, CDR2 SQIVND (reference sequence). The CDR3 is 16 amino acids. V was pared by 10 bases and J by 5 bases, with 26 bases between. CDR3 loop: CATREDSVKGGTEAFF. CDR3 nucleotides: TGTGCCACCAGGGAAGATTCGGTTAAGGGAGGGACTGAAGCTTTCTTT.

This clone was seen more than once but under ten times. The rearrangement uses TRBV6-5 and TRBJ2-3; D gene ambiguous. Per germline, CDR1 MNHEY and CDR2 SVGAGI. The V end was cut by 6 bases, the J end by 0 bases, with 10 bases between. The CDR3 has 14 residues. CDR3 in amino acids: CASRARMSTDTQYF. DNA of the CDR3: TGTGCCAGCAGGGCGCGGATGAGCACAGATACGCAGTATTTT.

The rearrangement links TRBV18 to TRBJ1-5, with a tentative D call TRBD1 (5 bases). The V end lost 6 bases, the J end lost 6 bases, and 15 bases lay between the germline ends. Germline CDR1 KGHSH, CDR2 LQKENI. CDR3 length: 14 residues. The CDR3 loop is CASSFGTGRQPQHF. The DNA for the CDR3 is TGTGCCAGCTCTTTCGGTACAGGTCGTCAGCCCCAGCATTTT.

V is TRBV27 and J is TRBJ2-3; TRBD2 matches 8 bases. Germline lookup yields CDR1 MNHEY and CDR2 SMNVEV (reference sequence). The CDR3 loop spans 15 amino acids. J gave up 6 bases and V 0 bases, and 5 bases lay outside the gene matches. CDR3 nucleotide sequence: TGTGCCAGCAGTTTATCGCCGGGGGGGCGGGATACGCAGTATTTT. Translation: CASSLSPGGRDTQYF.

The V call is TRBV19, the J call TRBJ2-1, with TRBD2 matching 10 bases. The CDR3 length is 14 residues. The germline V gene encodes CDR1 LNHDA and CDR2 SQIVND (reference sequence). V gave up 5 bases and J gave up 8 bases; unmatched junction bases: 6. The CDR3 spells CASSLAGGLDEQFF. The CDR3 DNA reads TGTGCCAGTAGTTTAGCGGGGGGCTTGGATGAGCAGTTCTTC.

The chain uses TRBV5-4 and TRBJ1-1; tentative D call: TRBD1 (5 bases). Trimming pared 0 bases from V and 4 bases from J, leaving 10 bases between. Germline CDR1 reads SGHNT; CDR2 reads YYREEE (reference sequence). The CDR3 contains 14 residues. The CDR3 nucleotides read TGTGCCAGCAGCTTGGCGGGGGTGGGCACTGAAGCTTTCTTT. Amino acid sequence: CASSLAGVGTEAFF. The entire variable domain, with the rest obtained from reference TRBV5-4 and TRBJ1-1, is as follows: ETGVTQSPTHLIKTRGQQVTLRCSSQSGHNTVSWYQQALGQGPQFIFQYYREEENGRGNFPPRFSGLQFPNYSSELNVNALELDDSALYLCASSLAGVGTEAFFGQGTRLTVV.

The genes are TRBV5-6 and TRBJ1-6; no clear D. The CDR3 consists of 15 residues. Germline CDR1 and CDR2: SGHDT and YYEEEE. Trimming pared 0 bases from V and 14 bases from J, leaving 18 bases between. CDR3 sequence: CASSLGDGPPETLHF. The DNA for the CDR3 is TGTGCCAGCAGCTTGGGAGACGGCCCCCCGGAGACCCTCCACTTT.

This clone was picked up a small number of times. This chain links TRBV27 with TRBJ1-5, with TRBD1 matching 12 bases. This CDR3 comprises 16 residues. The germline V gene encodes CDR1 MNHEY and CDR2 SMNVEV (reference sequence). V lost 2 bases, J lost 4 bases, and 3 bases stayed unmatched. The CDR3 protein is CASSLRDRGQNQPQHF. The CDR3 DNA reads TGTGCCAGCAGTTTACGGGACAGGGGGCAGAATCAGCCCCAGCATTTT.

The V and J genes are TRBV25-1 and TRBJ1-5, with D tentatively TRBD1 (5 bases). Germline V lookup: CDR1 MGHDK, CDR2 SYGVNS. The CDR3 is 13 residues long. The V gene lost 6 bases and the J gene lost 1 base, with 7 bases spanning the gap. Here the CDR3 DNA reads TGTGCCAGCAGGGGACTGAGCAATCAGCCCCAGCATTTT. Protein sequence: CASRGLSNQPQHF.

The chain has TRBV2 and TRBJ2-3, with 14 bases matching TRBD2. J gave up 0 bases and V 3 bases, and 8 bases lay outside the gene matches. This CDR3 is 19 amino acids long. In germline, CDR1 is SNHLY, CDR2 FYNNEI. The CDR3 nucleotides are TGTGCCAGCAGTGATGGTGGACTAGCGGGGGGAACTAGCACAGATACGCAGTATTTT. Its translation: CASSDGGLAGGTSTDTQYF.

This chain joins TRBV12-5 and TRBJ1-2; a weak D match, TRBD1 (6 bases). Between the trimmed V and J ends, which lost 5 bases and 4 bases, there was a span of 17 bases. The germline V gene encodes CDR1 LGHNT and CDR2 FRNRAP. The CDR3 consists of 15 residues. The CDR3 sequence is CASGPSLGGLYGYTF. The CDR3 DNA reads TGTGCTAGTGGTCCCTCGTTGGGGGGGCTCTATGGCTACACCTTC. Full variable domain (rest looked up from reference TRBV12-5 and TRBJ1-2): DARVTQTPRHKVTEMGQEVTMRCQPILGHNTVFWYRQTMMQGLELLAYFRNRAPLDDSGMPKDRFSAEMPDATLATLKIQPSEPRDSAVYFCASGPSLGGLYGYTFGSGTRLTVV.

The V call is TRBV11-3, the J call TRBJ1-3; D uncertain. Per germline, CDR1 SGHNT and CDR2 YENEEA. This CDR3 spans 13 amino acids. V lost 4 bases, J lost 0 bases, and 4 bases lay in between. CDR3: CASSSYSGNTIYF. CDR3 nucleotide sequence: TGTGCCAGCAGCTCTTACTCTGGAAACACCATATATTTT.